The T cell receptor beta chain under discussion was sequenced for a study of OX40 agonist ivuxolimab in advanced cancers. This table comes from immunoSEQ multiplex PCR, and its TCRdb copy is limited to in-frame clones, with some not included. The table has 80,000 to 95,000 clones, 87% seen once. Only one count was recorded for this clone. Its antigen is currently unknown. Study-wide results and limits: In the 0.1 to 3.0 mg/kg range, CD4+ and CD8+ blood T cells had expanded clonally by week 6.

This TCR came from an adult with an advanced solid tumor such as melanoma, head and neck, liver or kidney cancer. This specimen was CD4+ or CD8+ T cells sorted from blood, taken in a trial of the OX40 agonist ivuxolimab.

The DNA for the CDR3 is TGCGCCAGCAGCTGGGGGAGGACAGGAAACTATGGCTACACCTTC. The encoded protein is CASSWGRTGNYGYTF. This rearrangement joins TRBV5-1 to TRBJ1-2; TRBD1 matches at 7 bases. CDR1 is SGHRS, CDR2 YFSETQ, per germline. V lost 3 bases and J lost 2; bases outside the gene matches: 7. This CDR3 is built from 15 residues.